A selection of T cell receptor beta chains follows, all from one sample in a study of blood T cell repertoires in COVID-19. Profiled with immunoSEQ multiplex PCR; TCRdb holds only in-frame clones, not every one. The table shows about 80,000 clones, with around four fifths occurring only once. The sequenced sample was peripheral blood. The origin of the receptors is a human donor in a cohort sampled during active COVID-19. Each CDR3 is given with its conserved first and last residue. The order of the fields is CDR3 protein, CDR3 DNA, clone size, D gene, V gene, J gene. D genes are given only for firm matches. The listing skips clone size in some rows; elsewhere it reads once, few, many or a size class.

CDR3: CAWSPTGTGGIIREKLFF
DNA: TGTGCCTGGAGCCCAACCGGGACAGGGGGCATAATTAGGGAAAAACTGTTTTTT
size: .
D: TRBD1
V: TRBV30
J: TRBJ1-4

CDR3: CATSRGGSTYEQYF
DNA: TGTGCCACCAGCAGAGGGGGCAGCACCTACGAGCAGTACTTC
size: .
D: .
V: TRBV15
J: TRBJ2-7

CDR3: CASSTWTGESNQPQHF
DNA: TGTGCCAGCAGTACCTGGACAGGAGAAAGCAATCAGCCCCAGCATTTT
size: few
D: TRBD1
V: TRBV2
J: TRBJ1-5

CDR3: CASSYSGGADTQYF
DNA: TGTGCCAGCAGCTATAGCGGGGGGGCCGATACGCAGTATTTT
size: .
D: TRBD2
V: TRBV9
J: TRBJ2-3

CDR3: CASSYLGGYEQYF
DNA: TGTGCCAGCAGTTACTTGGGAGGGTACGAGCAGTACTTC
size: .
D: TRBD2
V: TRBV6-6
J: TRBJ2-7

CDR3: CASSVGQINQPQHF
DNA: TGTGCCAGCAGCGTGGGACAAATTAATCAGCCCCAGCATTTT
size: .
D: .
V: TRBV7-9
J: TRBJ1-5

CDR3: CASSPAGQPSGLETQYF
DNA: TGTGCCAGCAGCCCCGCTGGACAGCCTTCGGGGTTGGAGACCCAGTACTTC
size: .
D: .
V: TRBV4-2
J: TRBJ2-5

CDR3: CASSPPGIGELFF
DNA: TGTGCCAGCAGTCCCCCAGGGATCGGGGAGCTGTTTTTT
size: .
D: .
V: TRBV28
J: TRBJ2-2

CDR3: CASSVQGYNYGYTF
DNA: TGCGCCAGCAGCGTTCAGGGATACAACTATGGCTACACCTTC
size: .
D: .
V: TRBV5-1
J: TRBJ1-2

CDR3: CASSTDRRNHEQYF
DNA: TGTGCCAGCAGTACGGACAGACGCAACCACGAGCAGTACTTC
size: .
D: .
V: TRBV2
J: TRBJ2-7

CDR3: CASSLGGGENIQYF
DNA: TGTGCCAGCAGCTTAGGTGGCGGGGAAAACATTCAGTACTTC
size: .
D: .
V: TRBV7-6
J: TRBJ2-4

CDR3: CASSYQAGGNQPQHF
DNA: TGTGCCAGCAGTTATCAGGCAGGGGGAAATCAGCCCCAGCATTTT
size: .
D: TRBD1
V: TRBV6-2/TRBV6-3
J: TRBJ1-5

CDR3: CASSYSVAGANVLTF
DNA: TGTGCCAGCAGTTACTCGGTAGCTGGGGCCAACGTCCTGACTTTC
size: .
D: .
V: TRBV6-6
J: TRBJ2-6

CDR3: CASSLARDRGRRDTEAFF
DNA: TGTGCCAGCAGCTTGGCCCGGGACAGGGGGCGCCGGGACACTGAAGCTTTCTTT
size: .
D: TRBD1
V: TRBV7-2
J: TRBJ1-1

CDR3: CASSGRMDGYTF
DNA: TGTGCCAGCAGCGGCAGGATGGATGGCTACACCTTC
size: once
D: .
V: TRBV6-5
J: TRBJ1-2

CDR3: CASSLAPAGNTGELFF
DNA: TGCGCCAGCAGCTTGGCCCCGGCGGGCAACACCGGGGAGCTGTTTTTT
size: .
D: .
V: TRBV5-1
J: TRBJ2-2

CDR3: CASSVGQGNGYTF
DNA: TGTGCCAGCTCCGTCGGACAGGGGAATGGCTACACCTTC
size: .
D: TRBD1
V: TRBV18
J: TRBJ1-2

CDR3: CASSPGQGGTEAFF
DNA: TGCGCCAGCAGCCCTGGACAGGGGGGAACTGAAGCTTTCTTT
size: once
D: TRBD1
V: TRBV5-1
J: TRBJ1-1

CDR3: CASSLGGTSGVYEQFF
DNA: TGTGCCAGCAGCTTAGGGGGGACTAGCGGGGTATATGAGCAGTTCTTC
size: .
D: TRBD2
V: TRBV11-3
J: TRBJ2-1

CDR3: CASGLNRQGVTGELFF
DNA: TGTGCTAGTGGTTTGAACCGACAGGGAGTCACCGGGGAGCTGTTTTTT
size: few
D: TRBD1
V: TRBV12-5
J: TRBJ2-2

CDR3: CASSAIPGDTEAFF
DNA: TGTGCCAGCAGCGCCATTCCAGGGGACACTGAAGCTTTCTTT
size: once
D: .
V: TRBV9
J: TRBJ1-1

CDR3: CASQVGGLNTGELFF
DNA: TGTGCCAGCCAGGTCGGGGGGCTGAACACCGGGGAGCTGTTTTTT
size: .
D: .
V: TRBV9
J: TRBJ2-2

CDR3: CASSNTGKISYEQYF
DNA: TGTGCCAGCTCAAATACAGGGAAAATCTCCTACGAGCAGTACTTC
size: .
D: .
V: TRBV5-5
J: TRBJ2-7

CDR3: CASRAGTGFFDEQFF
DNA: TGTGCCAGCAGGGCCGGGACAGGGTTTTTCGATGAGCAGTTCTTC
size: .
D: TRBD1
V: TRBV25-1
J: TRBJ2-1

CDR3: CASSSPGLLGETQYF
DNA: TGTGCCAGCAGCTCCCCCGGACTCCTAGGGGAGACCCAGTACTTC
size: .
D: .
V: TRBV7-3
J: TRBJ2-5

CDR3: CATSRDSQETQYF
DNA: TGTGCCACCAGTAGGGACAGTCAAGAGACCCAGTACTTC
size: .
D: TRBD1
V: TRBV24-1
J: TRBJ2-5

CDR3: CASSPGDRQGYTEAFF
DNA: TGTGCCAGCTCACCGGGCGACAGACAGGGTTACACTGAAGCTTTCTTT
size: .
D: TRBD1
V: TRBV18
J: TRBJ1-1

CDR3: CASSSAGQSYGYTF
DNA: TGCGCCAGCAGCTCCGCGGGACAGAGCTATGGCTACACCTTC
size: .
D: TRBD1
V: TRBV5-1
J: TRBJ1-2

CDR3: CASSFSGILTEAFF
DNA: TGTGCCAGCAGTTTTTCGGGGATACTCACTGAAGCTTTCTTT
size: .
D: .
V: TRBV28
J: TRBJ1-1

CDR3: CASSAGTGSYNSPLHF
DNA: TGTGCCAGCAGCGCCGGGACAGGGAGTTATAATTCACCCCTCCACTTT
size: .
D: TRBD1
V: TRBV9
J: TRBJ1-6

CDR3: CASSYNRRFNEKLFF
DNA: TGTGCCAGCAGCTACAACAGGAGATTTAATGAAAAACTGTTTTTT
size: few
D: .
V: TRBV13
J: TRBJ1-4

CDR3: CASSFQGSNTEAFF
DNA: TGCGCCAGCAGCTTTCAGGGGTCGAACACTGAAGCTTTCTTT
size: .
D: .
V: TRBV5-1
J: TRBJ1-1

CDR3: CASSPSPGQSYEQYF
DNA: TGTGCCAGCAGCCCCTCGCCGGGACAGTCCTACGAGCAGTACTTC
size: .
D: TRBD1
V: TRBV5-5
J: TRBJ2-7

CDR3: CASSFGQGPARNTGELFF
DNA: TGTGCCAGCAGCTTCGGACAGGGTCCCGCCAGAAACACCGGGGAGCTGTTTTTT
size: .
D: TRBD1
V: TRBV7-9
J: TRBJ2-2

CDR3: CASSATGGLGTEAFF
DNA: TGCGCCAGCAGCGCGACAGGGGGCCTGGGCACTGAAGCTTTCTTT
size: .
D: TRBD1
V: TRBV5-1
J: TRBJ1-1

CDR3: CASSPRTGRSPGELFF
DNA: TGTGCCAGCTCACCTCGGACAGGGCGGAGCCCCGGGGAGCTGTTTTTT
size: once
D: TRBD1
V: TRBV18
J: TRBJ2-2

CDR3: CASSSRDVATNEKLFF
DNA: TGTGCCAGCAGCTCGCGGGACGTAGCAACTAATGAAAAACTGTTTTTT
size: once
D: .
V: TRBV7-9
J: TRBJ1-4

CDR3: CSVEEEGQGNRGYTF
DNA: TGCAGCGTTGAAGAAGAGGGTCAGGGGAACAGGGGCTACACCTTC
size: .
D: .
V: TRBV29-1
J: TRBJ1-2

CDR3: CASRLAGTYNEQFF
DNA: TGTGCCAGCCGACTAGCGGGTACCTACAATGAGCAGTTCTTC
size: .
D: TRBD2
V: TRBV2
J: TRBJ2-1

CDR3: CASSFSPNSGRETQYF
DNA: TGTGCCAGCAGCTTTAGCCCCAACAGTGGGAGAGAGACCCAGTACTTC
size: .
D: .
V: TRBV11-2
J: TRBJ2-5

CDR3: CASGLDGAGGRQPQHF
DNA: TGTGCTAGTGGTTTGGACGGGGCAGGGGGTAGGCAGCCCCAGCATTTT
size: once
D: TRBD1
V: TRBV12-5
J: TRBJ1-5

CDR3: CASSQTRTGNTEAFF
DNA: TGTGCCAGCAGCCAAACCCGGACAGGGAACACTGAAGCTTTCTTT
size: .
D: TRBD1
V: TRBV14
J: TRBJ1-1

CDR3: CASSLDRVADTQYF
DNA: TGCGCCAGCAGCTTGGACAGGGTGGCAGATACGCAGTATTTT
size: .
D: .
V: TRBV5-1
J: TRBJ2-3

CDR3: CASSRNSNLSPGELFF
DNA: TGTGCCAGCAGCAGAAACAGTAATCTCAGCCCCGGGGAGCTGTTTTTT
size: .
D: .
V: TRBV7-7
J: TRBJ2-2

CDR3: CASSRGQPYEQYF
DNA: TGTGCCAGCAGCAGAGGGCAACCCTACGAGCAGTACTTC
size: .
D: .
V: TRBV9
J: TRBJ2-7

CDR3: CASSQAVDRGRGKPQHF
DNA: TGTGCCAGCAGCCAAGCTGTCGACAGGGGCCGGGGGAAGCCCCAGCATTTT
size: .
D: TRBD1
V: TRBV4-2
J: TRBJ1-5

CDR3: CASSLGRNTGELFF
DNA: TGTGCCAGCAGCTTAGGCCGGAACACCGGGGAGCTGTTTTTT
size: .
D: .
V: TRBV13
J: TRBJ2-2